The 24 T cell receptor beta chains below all came from one sample that was sequenced in a study of monozygotic twins with inflammatory bowel disease. Using the 5' RACE reads, TCRdb records one entry per CDR3 protein without DNA. The repertoire table contains approximately 200,000 distinct CDR3 sequences. Sequencing was performed on blood. The receptors stem from a human donor with ulcerative colitis or Crohn's disease, or a healthy co-twin of an affected twin (not recorded which).

V is TRBV29-1 and J is TRBJ2-3; TCRdb's D gene call, TRBD1, goes unchecked for lack of DNA. Germline CDR1 SQVTM, CDR2 ANQGSEA. The CDR3 covers 15 residues. CDR3: CSPARGGAPTDTQYF.

The gene calls are TRBV7-3 and TRBJ2-2; TCRdb returns TRBD1, unconfirmable since there is no DNA. The CDR3 is 16 residues long. Germline-derived CDR1 and CDR2 are SGHTA and FQGTGA. CDR3 amino acids: CASSQGARPNTGELFF.

The chain couples TRBV11-2 to TRBJ1-1; TCRdb reports TRBD1, a call that lacks DNA to check it against. The CDR3 spans 16 residues. Germline CDR1 SGHAT, CDR2 FQNNGV. The CDR3 spells CASGLGPGQWNTEAFF.

This chain connects TRBV11-2 to TRBJ1-1. This CDR3 region has 14 residues. Germline CDR1 and CDR2: SGHAT and FQNNGV. CDR3 region: CASSLNSRGTEAFF.

V gene TRBV20-1 combines with J gene TRBJ1-5; TCRdb's assignment of TRBD1 cannot be checked, as there is no DNA. This CDR3 spans 12 amino acids. The germline gives CDR1 DFQATT, CDR2 SNEGSKA (reference sequence). CDR3 region: CSTAQGSQPQHF.

The chain employs TRBV6-4 and TRBJ1-2; without DNA, the TCRdb call of TRBD1 cannot be checked. Germline loops: CDR1 MRHNA, CDR2 SNTAGT. The CDR3 consists of 12 residues. Here the CDR3 reads CASSADSYGYTF.

This rearrangement joins TRBV6-1 to TRBJ2-7; TCRdb's D call of TRBD1 is untestable without DNA. Germline V gene data show CDR1 as MNHNS and CDR2 as SASEGT. The CDR3 consists of 13 residues. CDR3 in amino acids: CAIRDRAPYEQYF.

J is TRBJ1-2 and V is TRBV5-5; TCRdb lists TRBD1, though no DNA is available to test this call. This CDR3 is built from 15 residues. Germline CDR1 SGHKS, CDR2 YYEKEE (reference sequence). The CDR3 is CASSLQGRGTYGYTF. Full variable domain (remainder filled in from reference TRBV5-5 and TRBJ1-2): DAGVTQSPTHLIKTRGQQVTLRCSPISGHKSVSWYQQVLGQGPQFIFQYYEKEERGRGNFPDRFSARQFPNYSSELNVNALLLGDSALYLCASSLQGRGTYGYTFGSGTRLTVV.

J is TRBJ2-7 and V is TRBV5-1; TCRdb outputs TRBD1, but without DNA this stays unchecked. The V gene's germline CDR1 is SGHRS and CDR2 YFSETQ. This CDR3 is 15 amino acids long. CDR3 protein: CASSLAGTGAYEQYF. The full variable domain, in which reference TRBV5-1 and TRBJ2-7 provide the parts outside the CDR3, is KAGVTQTPRYLIKTRGQQVTLSCSPISGHRSVSWYQQTPGQGLQFLFEYFSETQRNKGNFPGRFSGRQFSNSRSEMNVSTLELGDSALYLCASSLAGTGAYEQYFGPGTRLTVT.

The chain recombines TRBV6-2 or TRBV6-3 with TRBJ2-1; TCRdb outputs TRBD1, but without DNA this stays unchecked. Germline V gives CDR1 MNHEY, CDR2 SVGEGT. CDR3 length: 14 residues. The CDR3 protein is CASSYSDSYNEQFF.

The genes are TRBV24-1 and TRBJ2-2. The CDR3 spans 13 residues. Germline V gives CDR1 KGHDR, CDR2 SFDVKD. CDR3 amino acids: CATAQRVDGELFF.

This chain links TRBV5-1 with TRBJ2-2; TCRdb selects TRBD1, and the lack of DNA leaves this call unchecked. The germline CDR1 and CDR2 sequences are SGHRS and YFSETQ. CDR3 length equals 14 residues. This chain's CDR3 is CASKGQGITGELFF.

J is TRBJ1-2 and V is TRBV5-6; the D call of TRBD1 rests on TCRdb alone, since no DNA is present to check it. Germline loops: CDR1 SGHDT, CDR2 YYEEEE. The length of the CDR3 is 15 residues. CDR3 loop: CASSLGTGTGYGYTF.

The chain couples TRBV10-3 to TRBJ1-5. Germline CDR1 reads ENHRY; CDR2 reads SYGVKD. The CDR3 consists of 12 residues. The CDR3 reads CAISETVEPQHF.

The chain is built from TRBV3-1 and TRBJ2-7; TCRdb names TRBD1, which stays unverified in the absence of DNA. Looked up from germline, CDR1 is LGHDT and CDR2 is YNNKEL (reference sequence). The CDR3 loop spans 13 amino acids. CDR3 in amino acids: CASSRSQGGEQYF.

The J gene is TRBJ1-2, the V gene TRBV7-2. CDR1 and CDR2 from the germline V gene are SGHTA and FQGNSA. The CDR3 is made up of 14 amino acids. CDR3 sequence reads: CASSLASRDYGYTF.

This rearrangement joins TRBV6-5 to TRBJ2-5; TCRdb designates TRBD1, a call that cannot be tested without DNA. CDR1 and CDR2 (germline): MNHEY, SVGAGI. This CDR3 region has 16 residues. The CDR3: CASSYNGPGFQETQYF.

The chain links TRBV12-3 or TRBV12-4 to TRBJ1-5; without DNA, the TCRdb call of TRBD1 cannot be checked. This CDR3 has 14 residues. CDR3 loop: CASSLGPGGQPQHF.

This CDR3 reads CASITTGGAIAEQYF. V gene TRBV28 combines with J gene TRBJ2-7; TCRdb's D call of TRBD2 is untestable without DNA. CDR3 size: 15 residues. The germline CDR1 and CDR2 sequences are MDHEN and SYDVKM.

The V gene is TRBV3-1, the J gene TRBJ2-5. CDR1 LGHDT and CDR2 YNNKEL come from the germline V gene (reference sequence). The CDR3 spans 12 residues. The CDR3: CASSPLMETQYF.

The J gene is TRBJ2-3, the V gene TRBV7-6; checking the TCRdb D call of TRBD1 is not possible without DNA. CDR3 length equals 15 residues. The germline CDR1 and CDR2 sequences are SGHVS and FNYEAQ. The chain's CDR3 is CASSPGGQGTDTQYF.

The rearrangement uses TRBV29-1 and TRBJ2-5; checking the TCRdb D call of TRBD2 is not possible without DNA. Germline values: CDR1 SQVTM, CDR2 ANQGSEA. The CDR3 consists of 13 residues. The CDR3 spells CSVARTSGETQYF.

V usage is TRBV15 and J usage is TRBJ1-5. There are 13 residues in the CDR3. CDR1 and CDR2 (germline): LNHNV, YYDKDF (reference sequence). The CDR3 protein is CATSTLAGQPQHF.

V gene TRBV15 combines with J gene TRBJ2-5. Looked up from germline, CDR1 is LNHNV and CDR2 is YYDKDF (reference sequence). The CDR3 loop spans 14 amino acids. CDR3 residues: CATSADRNQETQYF.